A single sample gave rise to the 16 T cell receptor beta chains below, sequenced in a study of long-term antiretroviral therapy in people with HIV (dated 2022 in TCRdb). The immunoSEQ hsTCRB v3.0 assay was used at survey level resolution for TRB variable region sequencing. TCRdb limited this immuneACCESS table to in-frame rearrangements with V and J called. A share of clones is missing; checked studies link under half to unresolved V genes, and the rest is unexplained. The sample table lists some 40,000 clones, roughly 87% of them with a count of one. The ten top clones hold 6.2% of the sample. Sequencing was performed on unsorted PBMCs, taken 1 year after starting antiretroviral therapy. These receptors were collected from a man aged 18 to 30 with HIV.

This CDR3 is CASSPGQSTDTQYF. The CDR3 DNA reads as TGTGCCAGCTCACCGGGACAAAGCACAGATACGCAGTATTTT. The chain employs TRBV18 and TRBJ2-3, with D perhaps TRBD1 (6 bases). The germline V and J ends were trimmed by 3 bases and 0 bases, with 7 bases remaining between them. CDR1 KGHSH and CDR2 LQKENI come from the germline V gene. The CDR3 is 14 residues long.

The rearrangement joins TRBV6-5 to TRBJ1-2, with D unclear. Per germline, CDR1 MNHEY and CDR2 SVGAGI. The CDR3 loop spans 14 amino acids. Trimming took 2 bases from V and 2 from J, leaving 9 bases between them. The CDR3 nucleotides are TGTGCCAGCAGTTACCGGAAGGGAAACTATGGCTACACCTTC. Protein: CASSYRKGNYGYTF.

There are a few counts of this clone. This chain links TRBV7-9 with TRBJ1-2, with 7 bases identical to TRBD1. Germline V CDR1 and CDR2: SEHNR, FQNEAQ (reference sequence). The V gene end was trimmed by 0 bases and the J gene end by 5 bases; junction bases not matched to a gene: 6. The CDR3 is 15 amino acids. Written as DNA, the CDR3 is TGTGCCAGCAGCTTAGCGGTGGCAGGGGGTTATGGCTACACCTTC. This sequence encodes CASSLAVAGGYGYTF.

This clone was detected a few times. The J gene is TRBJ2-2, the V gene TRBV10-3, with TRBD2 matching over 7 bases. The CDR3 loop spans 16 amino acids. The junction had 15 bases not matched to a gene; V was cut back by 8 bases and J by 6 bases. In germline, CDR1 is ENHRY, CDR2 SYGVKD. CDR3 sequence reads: CAISLGLADGSGELFF. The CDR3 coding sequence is TGTGCCATCTCTCTAGGGCTAGCGGACGGGTCCGGGGAGCTGTTTTTT.

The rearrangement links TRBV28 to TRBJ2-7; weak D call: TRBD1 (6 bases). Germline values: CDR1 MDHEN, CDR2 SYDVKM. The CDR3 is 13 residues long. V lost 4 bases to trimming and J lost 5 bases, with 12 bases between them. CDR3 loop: CASSSLRGDEQYF. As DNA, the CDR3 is TGTGCCAGCAGTTCCCTCAGGGGCGACGAGCAGTACTTC.

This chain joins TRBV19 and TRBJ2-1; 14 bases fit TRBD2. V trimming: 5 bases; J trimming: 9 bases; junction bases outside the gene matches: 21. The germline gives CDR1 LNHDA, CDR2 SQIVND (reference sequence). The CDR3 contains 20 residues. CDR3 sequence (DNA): TGTGCCAGTAGTCTCACCCCCGGACTAGCGGGAGGTGGCATGTCGGGTGAGCAGTTCTTC. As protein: CASSLTPGLAGGGMSGEQFF.

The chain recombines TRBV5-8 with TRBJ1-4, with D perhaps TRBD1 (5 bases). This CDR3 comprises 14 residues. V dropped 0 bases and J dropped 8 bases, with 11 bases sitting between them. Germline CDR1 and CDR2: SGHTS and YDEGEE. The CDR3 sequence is CASSLGQKLEKLFF. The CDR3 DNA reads TGTGCCAGCAGCTTGGGACAGAAGCTGGAAAAACTGTTTTTT.

DNA of the CDR3: TGTGCCAGCAGCTCCCTCGGGGGCGGCTATGGCTACACCTTC. It codes for CASSSLGGGYGYTF. V is TRBV11-2 and J is TRBJ1-2, with D maybe TRBD1 (6 bases). Germline V gives CDR1 SGHAT, CDR2 FQNNGV. This CDR3 has 14 amino acids. The V and J ends lost 4 bases and 4 bases respectively, with 13 bases between them.

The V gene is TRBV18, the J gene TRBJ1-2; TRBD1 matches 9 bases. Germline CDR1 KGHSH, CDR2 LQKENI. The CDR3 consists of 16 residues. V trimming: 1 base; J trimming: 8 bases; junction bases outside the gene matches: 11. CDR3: CASSPLPDRGYEGYTF. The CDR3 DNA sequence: TGTGCCAGCTCACCACTCCCGGACAGGGGTTATGAAGGCTACACCTTC.

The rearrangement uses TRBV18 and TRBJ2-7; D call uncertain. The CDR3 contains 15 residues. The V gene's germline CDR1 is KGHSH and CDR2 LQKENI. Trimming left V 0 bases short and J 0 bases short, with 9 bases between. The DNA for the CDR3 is TGTGCCAGCTCACCACCGTACCCTTTCTCCTACGAGCAGTACTTC. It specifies CASSPPYPFSYEQYF.

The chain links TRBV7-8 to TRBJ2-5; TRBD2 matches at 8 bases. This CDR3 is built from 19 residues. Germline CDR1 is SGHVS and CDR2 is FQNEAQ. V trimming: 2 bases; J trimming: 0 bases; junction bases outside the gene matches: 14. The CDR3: CASSLRAGGHVPYQETQYF. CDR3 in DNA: TGTGCCAGCAGCTTACGGGCGGGGGGCCATGTTCCTTACCAAGAGACCCAGTACTTC.

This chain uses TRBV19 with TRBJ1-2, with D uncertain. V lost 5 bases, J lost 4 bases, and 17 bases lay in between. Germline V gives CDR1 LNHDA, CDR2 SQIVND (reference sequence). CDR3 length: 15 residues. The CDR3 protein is CASSPSLGGVYGYTF. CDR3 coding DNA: TGTGCCAGTAGTCCCTCCCTTGGAGGCGTCTATGGCTACACCTTC.

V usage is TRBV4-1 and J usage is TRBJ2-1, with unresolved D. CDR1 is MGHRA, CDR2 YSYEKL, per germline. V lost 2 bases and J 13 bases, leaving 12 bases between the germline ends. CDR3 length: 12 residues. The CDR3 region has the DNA TGCGCCAGCAGCCAACTCGACTCCACCCAGTTCTTC. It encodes CASSQLDSTQFF.

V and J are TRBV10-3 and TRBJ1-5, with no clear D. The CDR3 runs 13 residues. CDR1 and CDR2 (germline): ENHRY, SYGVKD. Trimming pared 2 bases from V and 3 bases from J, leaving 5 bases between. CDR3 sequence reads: CAISETFNQPQHF. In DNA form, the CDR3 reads TGTGCCATCAGTGAGACCTTCAATCAGCCCCAGCATTTT.

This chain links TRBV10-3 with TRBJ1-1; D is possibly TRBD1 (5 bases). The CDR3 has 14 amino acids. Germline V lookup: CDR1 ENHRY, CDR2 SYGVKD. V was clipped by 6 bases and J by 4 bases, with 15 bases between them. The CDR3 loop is CAIRGAGGSTEAFF. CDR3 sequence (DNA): TGTGCCATCAGGGGTGCGGGGGGGTCCACTGAAGCTTTCTTT.

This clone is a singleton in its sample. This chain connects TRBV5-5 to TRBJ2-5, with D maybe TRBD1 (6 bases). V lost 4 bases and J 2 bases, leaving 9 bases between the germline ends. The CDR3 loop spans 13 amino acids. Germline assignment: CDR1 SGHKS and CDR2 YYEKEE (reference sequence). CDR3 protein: CASSPRGQETQYF. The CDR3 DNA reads TGTGCCAGCAGCCCCAGGGGTCAAGAGACCCAGTACTTC. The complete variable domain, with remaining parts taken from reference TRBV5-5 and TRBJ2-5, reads DAGVTQSPTHLIKTRGQQVTLRCSPISGHKSVSWYQQVLGQGPQFIFQYYEKEERGRGNFPDRFSARQFPNYSSELNVNALLLGDSALYLCASSPRGQETQYFGPGTRLLVL.